A selection of T cell receptor beta chains follows, all from one sample in a study of response to subunit inactivated influenza vaccine. TCRdb recomputed calls from the RT-PCR reads with MiXCR, one row per CDR3 protein. The sample shows 180,000 or so distinct CDR3 sequences, 10% to 15% of them seen only once. These same data were also listed under a study on T cells expressing NK-cell markers.

Here the sequenced sample was CD8+ T cells sorted from PBMCs, taken less than 13 days after vaccination. The receptors shown here come from a man aged 50-59 years who received an inactivated influenza vaccine. The CDR3 runs from the conserved cysteine through the conserved F or W. D genes are given only for firm matches. Size tells how often a clone was seen (once, few, many) or the class of an expanded clone, and some rows leave it out.

clone_size d_call j_call v_call cdr3_aa cdr3_nt
NA NA TRBJ1-1 TRBV11-2 CASSLLAVWTEAFF TGTGCCAGCAGCTTGCTGGCGGTCTGGACTGAAGCTTTCTTT
NA NA TRBJ1-4 TRBV7-2 CASGQIATNEKLFF TGTGCCAGCGGTCAGATTGCAACTAATGAAAAACTGTTTTTT
few TRBD1 TRBJ1-5 TRBV7-3 CASSLTDRGKGKSNQPQHF TGTGCCAGCAGCTTGACCGACAGGGGGAAGGGTAAGAGCAATCAGCCCCAGCATTTT
few NA TRBJ1-6 TRBV6-2/TRBV6-3 CASSLGVAGSPLHF TGTGCCAGCAGTTTGGGGGTCGCCGGGTCACCCCTCCACTTT
NA NA TRBJ2-1 TRBV21-1 CASSICREQGSSYNEQFF TGTGCCAGCAGCATTTGCCGGGAACAGGGGAGCTCCTACAATGAGCAGTTCTTC
few NA TRBJ2-7 TRBV9 CASSVGLASYEQYF TGTGCCAGCAGCGTAGGACTCGCTTCCTACGAGCAGTACTTC
NA NA TRBJ2-7 TRBV5-1 CASSVNRDEQYF TGCGCCAGCAGCGTAAACAGGGACGAGCAGTACTTC
few NA TRBJ1-4 TRBV7-9 CASSLGRRKNEKLFF TGTGCCAGCAGCCTGGGACGGCGAAAAAATGAAAAACTGTTTTTT
NA TRBD1 TRBJ2-7 TRBV14 CASSTSGTGIYEQYF TGTGCCAGCAGCACCTCCGGGACAGGGATCTACGAGCAGTACTTC
NA NA TRBJ2-7 TRBV19 CASTASGAKEQYF TGTGCCAGTACCGCGTCGGGGGCTAAAGAGCAGTACTTC
NA TRBD2 TRBJ2-1 TRBV5-1 CASSFDLAEYNEQFF TGCGCCAGCAGCTTTGACCTAGCGGAGTACAATGAGCAGTTCTTC
few NA TRBJ2-7 TRBV11-2 CASSAVSYEQYF TGTGCCAGCAGCGCAGTCTCCTACGAGCAGTACTTC
few TRBD2 TRBJ2-5 TRBV11-1 CASSLAALAGKIQETQYF TGTGCCAGCAGCTTAGCCGCTCTAGCGGGAAAGATTCAAGAGACCCAGTACTTC
many NA TRBJ1-1 TRBV20-1 CSARRNTEAFF TGCAGTGCTAGAAGGAACACTGAAGCTTTCTTT
few TRBD1 TRBJ2-7 TRBV4-1 CASSQFPGQTYEQYF TGCGCCAGCAGCCAGTTCCCGGGACAGACGTACGAGCAGTACTTC
NA NA TRBJ1-2 TRBV6-1 CASRPGLSYGYTF TGTGCCAGCAGGCCGGGACTTTCTTATGGCTACACCTTC
few NA TRBJ2-2 TRBV18 CASSPRPGEDTGELFF TGTGCCAGCTCACCAAGACCGGGAGAGGACACCGGGGAGCTGTTTTTT
NA TRBD1 TRBJ2-5 TRBV18 CASSSSTGEETQYF TGTGCCAGCTCTTCCTCGACAGGGGAAGAGACCCAGTACTTC
NA NA TRBJ2-3 TRBV6-1 CASSEVGGTGPTQYF TGTGCCAGCAGTGAAGTCGGGGGGACAGGCCCTACGCAGTATTTT
NA TRBD1 TRBJ1-3 TRBV7-2 CASSLAGTANSWAIYF TGTGCCAGCAGCTTAGCCGGGACAGCAAATTCTTGGGCCATATATTTC
NA NA TRBJ2-7 TRBV5-6 CASSQTGSYYEQYF TGTGCCAGCAGCCAAACAGGGAGTTACTACGAGCAGTACTTC
few TRBD2 TRBJ2-3 TRBV7-2 CASSHTSGASTDTQYF TGTGCCAGCAGCCATACTAGCGGGGCAAGCACAGATACGCAGTATTTT
NA TRBD2 TRBJ2-7 TRBV4-3 CASSPGERGGRKYF TGCGCCAGCAGCCCCGGGGAGCGGGGGGGCCGTAAGTACTTC
NA NA TRBJ2-7 TRBV5-6 CASSLVVGEMQYF TGTGCCAGCAGCTTGGTCGTGGGGGAGATGCAATACTTC
NA NA TRBJ2-6 TRBV4-2 CASSQEEGISSGANVLTF TGTGCCAGCAGCCAAGAGGAGGGAATTTCCTCTGGGGCCAACGTCCTGACTTTC
NA NA TRBJ2-7 TRBV5-1 CASSSTGSSEQYF TGCGCCAGCAGCTCTACAGGGTCAAGTGAGCAGTACTTC
NA TRBD1 TRBJ2-7 TRBV5-1 CASSLSDRGYEQYF TGCGCCAGCAGCTTATCGGACAGGGGTTACGAGCAGTACTTC
NA TRBD1 TRBJ2-2 TRBV7-9 CASGGQGVFGELFF TGTGCCAGCGGAGGACAGGGAGTGTTTGGGGAGCTGTTTTTT
many NA TRBJ2-3 TRBV11-2 CASSFNEMSNTDTQYF TGTGCCAGCAGCTTCAACGAGATGTCGAACACAGATACGCAGTATTTT
few TRBD2 TRBJ2-1 TRBV27 CASSSVAGAGVNEQFF TGTGCCAGCAGTTCCGTAGCGGGAGCCGGGGTGAATGAGCAGTTCTTC
NA NA TRBJ2-7 TRBV12-3/TRBV12-4 CASSAPRGEQYF TGTGCCAGCAGTGCACCACGGGGGGAGCAGTACTTC
many TRBD2 TRBJ2-1 TRBV12-3/TRBV12-4 CASSFSGGYNEQFF TGTGCCAGCAGTTTCAGCGGGGGCTACAATGAGCAGTTCTTC
many NA TRBJ2-5 TRBV7-2 CASSLGLGPETQYF TGTGCCAGCAGCTTAGGCCTGGGGCCAGAGACCCAGTACTTC
many TRBD1 TRBJ1-5 TRBV5-6 CASSFGRGYPEPQHF TGTGCCAGCAGCTTTGGCAGGGGGTACCCGGAGCCCCAGCATTTT
many NA TRBJ2-1 TRBV6-5 CASSYLRDGREQFF TGTGCCAGCAGTTACCTCCGGGACGGGAGAGAGCAGTTCTTC
NA TRBD1 TRBJ1-5 TRBV4-1 CASSQDRDRVINQPQHF TGCGCCAGCAGCCAAGATCGGGACAGGGTGATTAATCAGCCCCAGCATTTT
few TRBD2 TRBJ2-1 TRBV27 CASSLHSQRGALFNEQFF TGTGCCAGCAGTTTACATAGCCAGCGGGGGGCACTATTCAATGAGCAGTTCTTC
NA TRBD1 TRBJ1-6 TRBV28 CASSFGTGNSPLHF TGTGCCAGCAGTTTCGGGACAGGAAATTCACCCCTCCACTTT
NA TRBD1 TRBJ1-1 TRBV12-3/TRBV12-4 CASSNEDRGWTEAFF TGTGCCAGCAGCAACGAGGACAGGGGATGGACTGAAGCTTTCTTT
few NA TRBJ1-1 TRBV2 CAAIEANTEAFF TGTGCCGCGATCGAAGCGAACACTGAAGCTTTCTTT